This T cell receptor (beta chain) was found in a study of cytomegalovirus exposure and HLA in healthy donors. Overall study: Membership in the Caucasian-associated ancestry cluster was found for about 84% of 398 genotyped donors.

Trimming removed 5 bases at V and 6 bases at J, with 10 bases between. This CDR3 region has 13 residues. Germline-derived CDR1 and CDR2 are LNHDA and SQIVND (reference sequence). PCR amplification relied on 60 Vbeta primers (plus 13 Jbeta primers). Method: immunoSEQ multiplex PCR; TCRdb's copy keeps in-frame clones and lacks some. Of around 150,000 clones listed, around 80% are singletons. As for this clone: The target antigen is unknown.

Regarding the study as a whole: The study assumed roughly uniform donor sequencing depth for presence/absence analyses. HLA alleles were associated with 15,000 to 20,000 TCR beta sequences in a later analysis at 0.05 false discovery rate.

Sequenced material: PBMCs. The chain has TRBV19 and TRBJ1-4; D is uncertain. The sequence was obtained from a man aged 35 to 55 in good health and CMV-seronegative. The CDR3 bases are TGTGCCAGTAGTCTACAGCGGGATGAAAAACTGTTTTTT. It encodes CASSLQRDEKLFF.